These T cell receptor beta chains were read from a single sample in a study of cytomegalovirus exposure and HLA in healthy donors. Only in-frame clones appear in the TCRdb table, and some are missing; sequencing was by immunoSEQ multiplex PCR. The sample contains fewer than 110,000 clones, 76% of which appear only once. Material for sequencing was PBMCs. These TCRs come from a woman aged 18-29 years in good health and CMV-seropositive. The CDR3 runs from the conserved cysteine through the conserved F or W. A D gene is named only where the DNA matches it firmly. Size is stated for part of the rows, as once, few or many counts, or as a class when the clone is expanded.

TRBV5-1,-,-,TRBJ2-1,CASSLPSSAEEQFF,TGCGCCAGCAGCTTGCCGTCTAGCGCAGAAGAGCAGTTCTTC
TRBV25-1,-,-,TRBJ2-1,CASSGGRASSYNEQFF,TGTGCCAGCAGTGGGGGCAGGGCGAGCTCCTACAATGAGCAGTTCTTC
TRBV5-1,TRBD1,-,TRBJ2-7,CASNLMGGQGGGEQYF,TGCGCCAGCAACCTCATGGGAGGACAGGGGGGAGGTGAGCAGTACTTC
TRBV5-6,TRBD1,-,TRBJ1-6,CASSLDRVDSPLHF,TGTGCCAGCAGTCTTGACAGGGTAGATTCACCCCTCCACTTT
TRBV27,TRBD2,-,TRBJ2-5,CASSHSSGSGETQYF,TGTGCCAGCAGTCATTCTAGCGGGAGTGGTGAGACCCAGTACTTC
TRBV9,TRBD1,few,TRBJ2-5,CASSVGPGGKKVTQYF,TGTGCCAGCAGCGTAGGTCCAGGGGGAAAAAAGGTGACCCAGTACTTC
TRBV23-1,TRBD2,-,TRBJ2-1,CASSQSTRGEGYNEQFF,TGCGCCAGCAGTCAATCGACCCGGGGGGAAGGCTACAATGAGCAGTTCTTC
TRBV5-6,-,-,TRBJ1-2,CASSLVPVNYGYTF,TGTGCCAGCAGCTTGGTTCCGGTAAACTATGGCTACACCTTC
TRBV5-1,-,once,TRBJ2-7,CASRRTGLSSYEQYF,TGCGCCAGCAGAAGGACTGGTTTGAGCTCCTACGAGCAGTACTTC
TRBV27,TRBD1,-,TRBJ2-1,CASSLGAGGSFNEQFF,TGTGCCAGCAGTTTAGGGGCAGGGGGCTCCTTCAATGAGCAGTTCTTC